The clone carrying this T cell receptor (beta chain) was picked up many times. Primers used for first-strand cDNA, a TRAV- and TRBV-specific set, covered both alpha and beta chains. The TCRs were subjected to amplification over roughly 18 PCR cycles employing a constant-region primer in conjunction with a V-primer adapter. A single record per CDR3 protein comes from TCRdb applying MiXCR to the reads. The table has roughly 100,000 distinct CDR3 sequences, around 21% seen once. This entry is derived from a study of low-dose radiotherapy and immunotherapy resistance in tumors. Study at large: Cohort 1 was given 0.5 Gy per fraction every 2 weeks, for 6.5 Gy total. The regimen for patients comprised intravenous nivolumab 240 mg every two weeks plus intravenous ipilimumab 1 mg/kg every six weeks. For four cycles from cycle 1 day 1, patients took 300 mg oral aspirin daily.

Germline CDR1 is MNHEY and CDR2 is SMNVEV (reference sequence). CDR3 length: 12 amino acids. Deletions cut 2 bases from V and 6 bases from J, with 7 bases between. Described time point: after trial treatment. The treatment was: LDRT plus nivolumab, ipilimumab, low-dose cyclophosphamide and aspirin (RACIN trial). The sequence was collected from a male donor with prostate cancer. This chain connects TRBV27 to TRBJ1-1; unclear D gene. The sample in question was PBMCs, obtained after low-dose radiotherapy plus immunotherapy. In DNA, the CDR3 is TGTGCCAGCAGTTTACTGGGAGCTGAAGCTTTCTTT. Translating gives CASSLLGAEAFF.